Following are 22 T cell receptor beta chains from one sample sequenced in a study of cytomegalovirus exposure and HLA in healthy donors. Use of 60 Vbeta and 13 Jbeta primers characterized the PCR. The repertoire was sequenced with immunoSEQ multiplex PCR; TCRdb's copy has only in-frame clones and lacks some. The data show under 200,000 clones, 81% seen once. The sequenced sample was PBMCs. The source of these receptors is a man in his forties in good health and CMV-seropositive.

This clone was counted a single time. The rearrangement joins TRBV11-3 to TRBJ2-1; 12 bases line up with TRBD2. CDR1 and CDR2 from the germline V gene are SGHNT and YENEEA. The ends lost 5 bases at V and 5 bases at J; junction bases unmatched: 4. CDR3 size: 15 residues. The CDR3 spells CASSPRLAGDNEQFF. The DNA of the CDR3 is TGTGCCAGCAGCCCTAGACTAGCGGGAGACAATGAGCAGTTCTTC.

The gene calls are TRBV27 and TRBJ1-4; tentatively, D is TRBD1 (6 bases). There are 14 residues in the CDR3. Germline values: CDR1 MNHEY, CDR2 SMNVEV (reference sequence). V was cut by 6 bases and J by 3 bases, with 11 bases left in between. The CDR3 nucleotides are TGTGCCAGCAGCTTACAGGGTGCTAATGAAAAACTGTTTTTT. This codes for CASSLQGANEKLFF. The full variable domain, with the rest looked up from reference TRBV27 and TRBJ1-4, is EAQVTQNPRYLITVTGKKLTVTCSQNMNHEYMSWYRQDPGLGLRQIYYSMNVEVTDKGDVPEGYKVSRKEKRNFPLILESPSPNQTSLYFCASSLQGANEKLFFGSGTQLSVL.

J is TRBJ2-2 and V is TRBV6-1; 9 bases line up with TRBD2. J was trimmed by 8 bases and V by 1 base; bases with no gene match: 11. The germline V gene encodes CDR1 MNHNS and CDR2 SASEGT. The CDR3 totals 17 residues. CDR3 DNA sequence: TGTGCCAGCAGTGAAGGGCTACTAGCGGGCCTCCCGGGGGAGCTGTTTTTT. Translated, it gives CASSEGLLAGLPGELFF.

The CDR3 DNA reads as TGTGCCACCAGCAGAGTCCCTTTTCTTCAAGAGACCCAGTACTTC. It encodes CATSRVPFLQETQYF. The V call is TRBV15, the J call TRBJ2-5; D gene uncertain. CDR1 is LNHNV and CDR2 is YYDKDF in the germline V gene (reference sequence). The CDR3 sequence is 15 residues long. Trimming left V 1 base short and J 2 bases short, with 11 bases between. The entire variable domain, with the rest obtained from reference TRBV15 and TRBJ2-5, is as follows: DAMVIQNPRYQVTQFGKPVTLSCSQTLNHNVMYWYQQKSSQAPKLLFHYYDKDFNNEADTPDNFQSRRPNTSFCFLDIRSPGLGDTAMYLCATSRVPFLQETQYFGPGTRLLVL.

The chain couples TRBV10-3 to TRBJ1-3, with 7 nucleotides matching TRBD1. Trimming at V came to 3 bases and at J to 4 bases, leaving 6 bases not matched to a gene. This CDR3 is 15 amino acids long. CDR1 is ENHRY and CDR2 is SYGVKD in the germline V gene. The CDR3 DNA sequence: TGTGCCATCAGTGATGGGACAGAAAGAGGAAACACCATATATTTT. Protein sequence: CAISDGTERGNTIYF.

CDR3 bases: TGTGCCAGCAGTCCCTATTCCGGGACTACTGGGGCCAACGTCCTGACTTTC. Its translation: CASSPYSGTTGANVLTF. The chain is built from TRBV27 and TRBJ2-6, with 7 bases matching TRBD2. The CDR3 totals 17 residues. The V gene end was trimmed by 5 bases and the J gene end by 2 bases; junction bases not matched to a gene: 9. Per the germline V gene, CDR1 is MNHEY and CDR2 is SMNVEV (reference sequence).

This clone was found a few times. The chain is built from TRBV4-2 and TRBJ2-7; possibly TRBD2 for D (6 bases). Per the germline V gene, CDR1 is LGHNA and CDR2 is YNFKEQ. Trimming took 0 bases from V and 6 from J, leaving 9 bases between them. The CDR3 sequence is 13 residues long. Written as DNA, the CDR3 is TGTGCCAGCAGCCAAGAACGGGGGTGCGAGCAGTACTTC. Translated: CASSQERGCEQYF.

V is TRBV11-1 and J is TRBJ2-6; a possible D gene is TRBD2 (5 bases). In germline, CDR1 is SGHAT, CDR2 FQDESV (reference sequence). This CDR3 has 17 amino acids. Between the trimmed V and J ends, which lost 8 bases and 0 bases, there was a span of 17 bases. The CDR3 coding sequence is TGTGCCAGCCAGAGAGGGCCCCTTAGCTCTGGGGCCAACGTCCTGACTTTC. It encodes CASQRGPLSSGANVLTF. Combining the CDR3 with reference TRBV11-1 and TRBJ2-6 gives the whole variable domain EAEVAQSPRYKITEKSQAVAFWCDPISGHATLYWYRQILGQGPELLVQFQDESVVDDSQLPKDRFSAERLKGVDSTLKIQPAELGDSAMYLCASQRGPLSSGANVLTFGAGSRLTVL.

This chain joins TRBV5-6 and TRBJ1-2; D unresolved. The CDR3 is 14 amino acids. Germline loops: CDR1 SGHDT, CDR2 YYEEEE. Trimming removed 6 bases from V and 2 bases from J, with 14 bases in between. The CDR3 DNA follows: TGTGCCAGCAACCCGCCCGGCGGAAACTATGGCTACACCTTC. Translation gives CASNPPGGNYGYTF.

The chain recombines TRBV18 with TRBJ1-1; 7 nucleotides line up with TRBD1. V dropped 3 bases and J dropped 7; count of bases not matched to a gene: 11. Germline values: CDR1 KGHSH, CDR2 LQKENI. The CDR3 consists of 15 residues. The CDR3 here is CASSPSPDRVGEAFF. In DNA form, the CDR3 reads TGTGCCAGCTCACCGAGCCCAGACAGGGTTGGTGAAGCTTTCTTT.

The chain recombines TRBV4-1 with TRBJ2-7; 10 bases fit TRBD2. The trim removed 1 base at V and 4 bases at J, leaving 4 bases unmatched. This CDR3 is built from 15 residues. Germline CDR1 reads MGHRA; CDR2 reads YSYEKL. In DNA, the CDR3 is TGCGCCAGCAGCCAAGCTCTAGCGGGAGAGTACGAGCAGTACTTC. Residues: CASSQALAGEYEQYF.

This clone occurred once. The sample contains more than one DNA sequence encoding this CDR3. V gene TRBV18 combines with J gene TRBJ2-7; maybe TRBD2 (6 bases). The V gene's germline CDR1 is KGHSH and CDR2 LQKENI. V lost 1 base and J lost 2, with 9 bases in between. This CDR3 has 14 residues. CDR3 DNA sequence: TGTGCCAGCTCACCACTTGCGGGACCCTACGAGCAGTACTTC. Translated: CASSPLAGPYEQYF. The full variable domain, in which reference TRBV18 and TRBJ2-7 provide the parts outside the CDR3, is NAGVMQNPRHLVRRRGQEARLRCSPMKGHSHVYWYRQLPEEGLKFMVYLQKENIIDESGMPKERFSAEFPKEGPSILRIQQVVRGDSAAYFCASSPLAGPYEQYFGPGTRLTVT.

This clone showed up just once. The rearrangement links TRBV18 to TRBJ2-5, with a weak D call TRBD2 (6 bases). CDR1 and CDR2 (germline): KGHSH, LQKENI. The CDR3 contains 14 residues. The V gene lost 1 base and the J gene lost 5 bases, with 11 bases spanning the gap. DNA of the CDR3: TGTGCCAGCTCACCACTGGAGGGTTGGGAGACCCAGTACTTC. The encoded protein is CASSPLEGWETQYF.

The chain is built from TRBV7-2 and TRBJ2-7, with a possible D match to TRBD2 (5 bases). CDR1 SGHTA and CDR2 FQGNSA come from the germline V gene. The V and J ends lost 5 bases and 2 bases respectively, with 7 bases between them. The CDR3 extends over 12 amino acids. CDR3 in amino acids: CASSKRPYEQYF. The CDR3 DNA reads as TGTGCCAGCAGCAAGCGGCCCTACGAGCAGTACTTC.

The chain employs TRBV7-2 and TRBJ2-2; TRBD2 might be the D (5 bases). Germline V gene lookup returns CDR1 SGHTA and CDR2 FQGNSA. The CDR3 has 14 amino acids. The CDR3: CASGPQVATGELFF. DNA for the CDR3: TGTGCGAGCGGCCCCCAGGTTGCGACCGGGGAGCTGTTTTTT.

This chain uses TRBV5-1 with TRBJ2-7; possible D gene TRBD1, 5 bases. The CDR3 is 15 residues long. V was trimmed by 0 bases and J by 3 bases, leaving 13 bases between them. CDR1 and CDR2 (germline): SGHRS, YFSETQ. The CDR3 nucleotides read TGCGCCAGCAGCTTGGGACAGAATTACTACTACGAGCAGTACTTC. It specifies CASSLGQNYYYEQYF.

The chain links TRBV7-9 to TRBJ1-1, with TRBD1 matching over 7 bases. The length of the CDR3 is 18 residues. J gave up 2 bases and V 0 bases, and 12 bases lay outside the gene matches. Germline CDR1 reads SEHNR; CDR2 reads FQNEAQ (reference sequence). Written as DNA, the CDR3 is TGTGCCAGCAGCTTAGCAGGAGCGGGGGGACAGATAAACACTGAAGCTTTCTTT. Protein product: CASSLAGAGGQINTEAFF.

The gene calls are TRBV29-1 and TRBJ2-7; TRBD1 agrees at 7 bases. Germline-derived CDR1 and CDR2 are SQVTM and ANQGSEA. This CDR3 contains 13 residues. V was clipped by 7 bases and J by 2 bases; unmatched bases: 8. CDR3 coding DNA: TGCAGCGCCCGGGACAGCTACACCTACGAGCAGTACTTC. This gives the protein CSARDSYTYEQYF.

The J gene is TRBJ2-3, the V gene TRBV7-2; 14 positions agree with TRBD2. Germline values: CDR1 SGHTA, CDR2 FQGNSA. J lost 1 base, V lost 4 bases, and 1 base had no gene match. CDR3 length equals 16 residues. In DNA form, the CDR3 reads TGTGCCAGCAGCTGGGGACTAGCGGGGGGCACAGATACGCAGTATTTT. It codes for CASSWGLAGGTDTQYF.

This chain joins TRBV7-6 and TRBJ1-2, with D possibly TRBD1 on 6 matching bases. In germline, CDR1 is SGHVS, CDR2 FNYEAQ. V was shortened by 1 base and J by 8 bases, with 20 bases between the two germline ends. CDR3 length: 16 residues. CDR3 protein: CASSLGPTQGFIGYTF. The CDR3 DNA is TGTGCCAGCAGCTTAGGACCTACTCAGGGGTTTATAGGCTACACCTTC. The variable domain in full, with the rest retrieved from reference TRBV7-6 and TRBJ1-2, is GAGVSQSPRYKVTKRGQDVALRCDPISGHVSLYWYRQALGQGPEFLTYFNYEAQQDKSGLPNDRFSAERPEGSISTLTIQRTEQRDSAMYRCASSLGPTQGFIGYTFGSGTRLTVV.

The V call is TRBV6-1, the J call TRBJ1-5, with TRBD1 as a possible D gene (5 bases). CDR1 and CDR2 from the germline V gene are MNHNS and SASEGT. The CDR3 extends over 15 amino acids. Deletions cut 7 bases from V and 5 bases from J, with 18 bases between. For the CDR3, the DNA is TGTGCCAGCATCGACCACCGGGACTGGGATCAGCCCCAGCATTTT. Translated: CASIDHRDWDQPQHF.

The chain is built from TRBV6-5 and TRBJ2-7, with D perhaps matching TRBD1 (7 bases). V was pared by 0 bases and J by 2 bases, with 11 bases between. There are 15 residues in the CDR3. Germline CDR1 is MNHEY and CDR2 is SVGAGI. The CDR3 sequence is CASSYSAGQTYEQYF. The CDR3 DNA reads TGTGCCAGCAGTTACTCGGCGGGACAGACCTACGAGCAGTACTTC.